This TCR beta chain was found in a study of blood T cell repertoires in COVID-19. The wider study: Samples of COVID-19 (acute and convalescent) were obtained from the United States, Italy and Spain.

The CDR3 has 19 residues. The V gene's germline CDR1 is LNHDA and CDR2 SQIVND (reference sequence). J gave up 5 bases and V 6 bases, and 15 bases lay outside the gene matches. The method was immunoSEQ multiplex PCR; TCRdb's version includes in-frame clones alone and lacks a portion of them. The sample consists of roughly 180,000 clones, 60% to 85% of them appearing once. The chain couples TRBV19 to TRBJ2-5; 16 bases map to TRBD2. Sequencing was done on a sample of peripheral blood. The TCR comes from a woman in her sixties or seventies with COVID-19, enrolled during active disease. The chain's CDR3 is CASSPQAGTSGRAMETQYF. CDR3 sequence (DNA): TGTGCCAGTAGCCCGCAGGCGGGGACTAGCGGGAGGGCAATGGAGACCCAGTACTTC.